This record looks at one TCR beta chain sequence and its context. Assay used: immunoSEQ multiplex PCR; TCRdb lists only in-frame clones, some missing. The sample lists hundreds of thousands of clones; roughly 76% were seen once. This sample stems from a study of blood T cell repertoires in COVID-19. The CDR3 is made up of 17 amino acids. Trimming took 0 bases from V and 7 from J; bases not matched to a gene: 6. Germline assignment: CDR1 LGHNA and CDR2 YSLEER. The J gene is TRBJ1-6, the V gene TRBV4-3; 10 bases line up with TRBD1. This TCR was recovered from a woman of 80 years or more with COVID-19, enrolled during active disease. Sequencing was carried out using peripheral blood. CDR3 nucleotide sequence: TGCGCCAGCAGCCAAGATGCGACAGGGGGCGTGAATTCACCCCTCCACTTT. This gives the protein CASSQDATGGVNSPLHF.